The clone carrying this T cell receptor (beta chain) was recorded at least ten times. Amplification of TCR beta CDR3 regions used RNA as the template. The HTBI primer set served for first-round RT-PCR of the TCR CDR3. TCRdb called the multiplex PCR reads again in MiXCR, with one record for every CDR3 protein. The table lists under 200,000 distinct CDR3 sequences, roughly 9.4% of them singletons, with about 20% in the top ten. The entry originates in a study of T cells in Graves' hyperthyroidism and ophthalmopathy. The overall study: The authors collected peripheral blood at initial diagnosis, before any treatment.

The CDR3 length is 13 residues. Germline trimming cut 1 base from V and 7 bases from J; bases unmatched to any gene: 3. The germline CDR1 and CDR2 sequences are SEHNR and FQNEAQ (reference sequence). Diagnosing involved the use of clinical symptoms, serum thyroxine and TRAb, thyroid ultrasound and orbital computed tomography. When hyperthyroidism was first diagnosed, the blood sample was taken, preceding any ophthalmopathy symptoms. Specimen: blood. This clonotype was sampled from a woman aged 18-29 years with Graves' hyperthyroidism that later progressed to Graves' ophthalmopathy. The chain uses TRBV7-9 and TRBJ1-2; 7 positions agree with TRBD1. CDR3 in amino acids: CASSLVDRSGYTF. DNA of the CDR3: TGTGCCAGCAGCTTAGTGGACAGGTCTGGCTACACCTTC.